The 7 T cell receptor beta chains below were found in one sample sequenced in a study of shared clonotypes between healthy human individuals. The table came from immunoSEQ multiplex PCR; TCRdb's copy has only in-frame clones and leaves some out. The top ten hold about 0.068% of the sample, which has 500,000 to 550,000 clones, 90% to 96% seen once. The specimen was naive CD4+ T cells sorted from blood. Specified subset: CD45RA+ positively selected. The receptors were gathered from a woman aged 25-40 years in good health.

The rearrangement uses TRBV9 and TRBJ1-2; no reliable D call. Between the trimmed V and J ends, which lost 2 bases and 4 bases, there was a span of 3 bases. Looked up from germline, CDR1 is SGDLS and CDR2 is YYNGEE. CDR3 size: 11 residues. CDR3 protein: CASSVIYGYTF. Here the CDR3 DNA reads TGTGCCAGCAGCGTTATCTATGGCTACACCTTC.

The chain links TRBV4-1 to TRBJ2-3; 13 positions match TRBD2. With V trimmed by 4 bases and J by 7 bases, 8 bases remained unmatched. This CDR3 is built from 16 residues. Per the germline V gene, CDR1 is MGHRA and CDR2 is YSYEKL. CDR3 amino acids: CASSRILAGGVNTQYF. In DNA form, the CDR3 reads TGCGCCAGCAGCCGAATACTAGCGGGAGGGGTGAATACGCAGTATTTT.

The chain links TRBV27 to TRBJ2-1; D remains unclear. This CDR3 spans 13 amino acids. The germline V gene has CDR1 MNHEY and CDR2 SMNVEV (reference sequence). Between the trimmed V and J ends, which lost 1 base and 15 bases, there was a span of 16 bases. DNA for the CDR3: TGTGCCAGCAGTTTATTCCCAAAGAGTAGTGTGTTCTTC. This encodes CASSLFPKSSVFF.

The chain has TRBV15 and TRBJ2-2; D unclear. The CDR3 covers 15 residues. The germline V gene encodes CDR1 LNHNV and CDR2 YYDKDF (reference sequence). V gave up 0 bases and J gave up 5 bases, with 10 bases separating them. DNA of the CDR3: TGTGCCACCAGCAGAGAGACCGTTACGACCGGGGAGCTGTTTTTT. Translation gives CATSRETVTTGELFF.

The chain couples TRBV4-2 to TRBJ2-5; no clear D gene. The end of the DNA aligns better with TRBJ2-7, so the J call may be wrong. Germline V gives CDR1 LGHNA, CDR2 YNFKEQ. CDR3 length: 15 residues. This CDR3 is CASSQRLAAAYEQYF. CDR3 bases: TGTGCCAGCAGCCAGAGGTTGGCGGCCGCCTACGAGCAGTACTTC.

The chain recombines TRBV28 with TRBJ1-3, with D possibly matching TRBD1 (6 bases). Germline V gene lookup returns CDR1 MDHEN and CDR2 SYDVKM. The germline V and J ends were trimmed by 5 bases and 8 bases, with 16 bases remaining between them. The CDR3 length is 14 residues. CDR3 protein: CASSLLQGPDTIYF. The CDR3 nucleotides are TGTGCCAGCAGTCTATTACAGGGACCAGACACCATATATTTT.

The chain is built from TRBV5-1 and TRBJ1-3; no firm D call. The V end lost 1 base, the J end lost 0 bases, and 8 bases lay between the germline ends. From germline, CDR1 is SGHRS and CDR2 YFSETQ. The CDR3 length is 15 residues. DNA for the CDR3: TGCGCCAGCAGCTTGTACAGCAACTCTGGAAACACCATATATTTT. Residues: CASSLYSNSGNTIYF.